This T cell receptor beta chain is drawn from a study of T cells in Graves' hyperthyroidism and ophthalmopathy (dated by TCRdb to the late 2010s). The study in broad terms: Peripheral blood was sampled at the time of initial diagnosis, prior to any treatment. TCR V-J signatures able to tell the groups apart were searched for in a discovery cohort of 95 or so patients, of whom around 43 had Graves' ophthalmopathy and 57 had stable Graves' hyperthyroidism. An independent validation cohort of fewer than 20 hyperthyroidism patients and approximately 16 patients who later progressed to ophthalmopathy tested prospective prediction of ophthalmopathy. For training and testing, the 100 or so patients in the discovery cohort were randomly divided in a 7:3 ratio. The study also compared thyroid tissue and blood T-cell repertoires from roughly six Graves' hyperthyroidism patients. After blood sampling, hyperthyroidism patients were treated with methimazole at a starting dose of 30 mg daily, and ophthalmopathy patients were treated with high-dose intravenous methylprednisolone. The paper reports TCR Vbeta CDR3 sequencing of over 130 peripheral blood samples: fewer than 50 ophthalmopathy, under 80 hyperthyroidism and around 17 progressor patients. The research as a whole found: During validation, the model predicted progression to ophthalmopathy a median of about 6.5 months ahead of onset, with roughly 65% sensitivity and 72% to 85% specificity. A 13 V-J signature model separated ophthalmopathy from stable hyperthyroidism, with approximately 87% sensitivity and around 84% specificity in cross-validation and 80%/75% in testing. Blood samples also contained most of the expanded thyroid clonotypes (frequency above 0.001), which suggests that blood repertoires may reflect thyroid immune responses. No statistical method was used to set the sample size in advance, and investigators knew the group allocation.

TCR beta CDR3 regions were amplified from RNA transcripts. For the first round of RT-PCR on the TCR CDR3, the HTBI primer set was used together with the Qiagen OneStep RT-PCR kit. Libraries were constructed in a second round of multiplex PCR, after which size selection and purification were carried out. Sequencing of the libraries was done on an Illumina HiSeq2000 using paired-end 100 bp reads. Per the source publication's procedure: SOAPnuke was used to process the raw data, removing reads that contained adapters or uncalled bases, had a mean Phred below 15, or lacked an exact match to the constant primer or identifier. COPE v1.2.5 was used to merge high-quality paired reads, and clonotypes were defined as unique nucleotide sequences. MiTCR v1.1 was used to align the clonotypes against IMGT TRBV, TRBD and TRBJ reference segments. The analysis included only V-J combinations with a frequency above 0.0001, which together covered 99% to 99.2% of the repertoires. A TCS score was defined as the ratio of F50 (clonal expansion) to E x V (chaos), with BLOSUM62-based TCRdist applied between CDR3 peptides within each V-J. Welch's t-statistics and random forest reduced fewer than 550 V-J features to roughly 13, which were used in a naive Bayes classifier (R e1071). TCRdb handled the public reads itself, with Q25 trimming in fastp and clone calling in MiXCR, and kept productive beta chains. Duplicate CDR3 protein sequences are folded into a single record with the most common DNA and genes. The V and J calls were not made by the authors but by TCRdb's processing. This sample comprises about 620,000 distinct CDR3 sequences, around 15% of them detected only once. The ten largest clones capture approximately 3.9% of the sample.

The CDR3, from cysteine to phenylalanine, totals 16 residues. The CDR3 DNA has 48 bases and is translated from base 1. From a lookup of the germline V gene (reference sequence), CDR1 and CDR2 are LNHDA and SQIVND. Trimming accounts for 5 bases at V and 4 bases at J, while the number of junction bases matched to no gene is 8. A patient counted as having stable Graves' hyperthyroidism if no progression to ophthalmopathy occurred over 18 months of follow-up. Hyperthyroidism patients were aged 18 to 65 years and newly diagnosed, with disease duration of less than 2 months. Patients with uncontrolled infections, other autoimmune diseases, pregnancy or lactation were excluded. Diagnoses were established on the basis of clinical symptoms, serum thyroxine and TRAb, thyroid ultrasound, and orbital computed tomography. PBMCs were isolated from 8 to 10 ml of fresh peripheral blood by Ficoll-Paque density gradient centrifugation. Trizol reagent was used to extract total RNA, and RNA quality was then checked on an Agilent 2100 Bioanalyzer.

This clonotype was picked up a small number of times. Its antigen is unknown. The sample holds no much larger clone one base away, and base qualities are not on file. The clonotype comes from a woman aged 25 to 45 with Graves' hyperthyroidism. Recombination connected TRBV19 to TRBJ2-7, and TRBD2 matches 13 of the central bases. The specimen was blood. The nucleotide sequence reads as follows: TGTGCCAGTAGTCCGACAAGGACTAGCGGGAGTTACGAGCAGTACTTC. Its protein is CASSPTRTSGSYEQYF. The full variable domain, completed from the reference TRBV19 and TRBJ2-7 proteins outside the CDR3, reads DGGITQSPKYLFRKEGQNVTLSCEQNLNHDAMYWYRQDPGQGLRLIYYSQIVNDFQKGDIAEGYSVSREKKESFPLTVTSAQKNPTAFYLCASSPTRTSGSYEQYFGPGTRLTVT.